Listed below are T cell receptor beta chains from one sample, sequenced in a study of shared clonotypes between healthy human individuals. The table came from immunoSEQ multiplex PCR; TCRdb's copy has only in-frame clones and leaves some out. This sample yields some 740,000 clones, of which 92% are seen a single time; about 24% belongs to the top ten. Sequenced: naive CD8+ T cells sorted from blood. All receptors come from a man aged 30-40 years in good health. The CDR3 runs from the conserved cysteine through the conserved F or W. The D gene is left open where the match is weak. Size tells how often a clone was seen (once, few, many) or the class of an expanded clone, and some rows leave it out.

j_call	d_call	v_call	clone_size	cdr3_nt	cdr3_aa
TRBJ2-7	.	TRBV19	.	TGTGCCAGTAGTATCGTCGGCAGCTCCTACGAGCAGTACTTC	CASSIVGSSYEQYF
TRBJ1-5	TRBD1	TRBV5-3	.	TGTGCCAGAAGCGCGGCTTCGGACAGGGCCCAGCCCCAGCATTTT	CARSAASDRAQPQHF
TRBJ1-4	.	TRBV19	.	TGTGCCAGTAGTAGGGGTGAAAAACTATTTTTT	CASSRGEKLFF
TRBJ1-1	.	TRBV20-1	.	TGCAGTGCTAGTAGTAGCACTGAAGCTTTCTTT	CSASSSTEAFF
TRBJ1-5	TRBD1	TRBV11-1	.	TGTGCCAACACGAATTTTAAACAGGGGGTGGGCAATCAGCCCCAGCATTTT	CANTNFKQGVGNQPQHF
TRBJ2-3	.	TRBV28	.	TGTGCCAGCAGTTTAAGCAGGGAGGTAGGCACAGATACGCAGTATTTT	CASSLSREVGTDTQYF
TRBJ2-7	.	TRBV21-1	once	TGTGCCAGCAGCAAAGTAGGGACCTCCTACGAGCAGTACTTC	CASSKVGTSYEQYF
TRBJ2-1	TRBD1	TRBV7-2	.	TGTGCCAGCAGCTACCGGGACAGGGGTAATGAGCAGTTCTTC	CASSYRDRGNEQFF
TRBJ2-7	.	TRBV9	.	TGTGCCAGCAGCGTTCTGGTACTGGGGGAGCAGTACTTC	CASSVLVLGEQYF
TRBJ2-3	.	TRBV27	.	TGTGCCAGCAGTTTAGGATGGCGGACAGATACGCAGTATTTT	CASSLGWRTDTQYF